The sequence of this T cell receptor beta chain was determined in a study of blood T cell repertoires in COVID-19 (dated by TCRdb to 2018 to 2020). Context from the whole study: The collaborator samples originated in the United States, Italy and Spain and spanned the acute and convalescent phases of COVID-19. The material from the prospective study consisted of cDNA or gDNA derived from T cells, B-cell-depleted T cells, or PBMCs. Deeply sampled blood TCRbeta repertoires from subjects exposed to, actively infected with, or recovered from COVID-19 were included in the dataset. The repertoires were released in a freely available public database meant as a resource for research on the immune response to SARS-CoV-2. Samples were obtained from the ongoing ImmuneRACE study (first 160 participants) and from some 1,300 subjects provided by 6 global collaborators. Sample metadata almost always included a de-identified subject ID, COVID-19 status, age in years and sex. Where available, HLA class I and class II types were obtained from metadata supplied by the sample provider rather than from assay-based typing. What the research found in general, with its limitations: The quantity of clinical and demographic metadata differed by source and by participant and was supplied without curation.

Whole blood was collected in K2EDTA tubes by collaborating institutions according to the institutions' own protocols. Collaborator samples were shipped for TCRbeta analysis as frozen whole blood, isolated PBMCs, or DNA extracted from either sample type. CDR1 and CDR2, looked up from the germline V gene (reference sequence), are LNHDA and SQIVND. There are 14 amino acids in the CDR3, from cysteine to phenylalanine inclusive. Only the CDR3 DNA is retained, 42 bases long and in frame from the first base. The trim is 9 bases for V and 2 bases for J, with a gap of 11 bases between the germline ends. The immunoSEQ Assay, a bias-controlled multiplex PCR, was used to amplify TCRbeta CDR3 regions from genomic DNA. Per the original workflow: Within the assay, amplification of reference gene primers was used to estimate how many nucleated cells each sample contained. To quantify the absolute abundance of each unique TCRbeta CDR3 rearrangement, sequence reads were collapsed and filtered. For each sample, productive Simpson clonality was calculated by taking the square root of Simpson's diversity index across productive rearrangements. Sourced from immuneACCESS, this table was stored by TCRdb with only in-frame sequences that have V and J called. A share of the clones is absent; for the studies checked, an unresolved V gene accounts for under half, and the remainder has no known explanation. V, J and clone size are taken as reported in that table, and D and trimming were inferred from the DNA itself. The sample yields 130,000 or so clones; around 78% were counted once. Clones ranked in the top ten supply 11% of the sample.

This clone was seen only a few times. Its binding antigen is unknown. The sample holds no much larger clone one base away, and base qualities are not on file. The chain couples TRBV19 to TRBJ1-6, with the D gene not confidently named. This sequence was found in a human donor in a cohort sampled during active COVID-19. Sequenced sample: peripheral blood. For the CDR3, the sequence is CASSSTPYNSPLHF. Here is the DNA: TGTGCCAGCAGTTCGACACCCTATAATTCACCCCTCCACTTT.